The subject of this entry is one T cell receptor beta chain. The sample originates from a study of blood T cell repertoires in COVID-19. Study as a whole: COVID-19 samples from acute and convalescent phases originated in the United States, Italy and Spain.

Per the authors' pipeline: Amplification of reference gene primers was used by the study to estimate nucleated cell counts. The table came from immunoSEQ multiplex PCR; TCRdb's copy has only in-frame clones and leaves some out. V and J calls and clone size come straight from that table; D and trimming were deduced from the DNA. The table includes 140,000 to 150,000 clones, nearly 90% detected once. This CDR3 spans 14 amino acids. Germline CDR1 is SEHNR and CDR2 is FQNEAQ (reference sequence). The trim removed 4 bases at V and 7 bases at J, leaving 4 bases unmatched. The source material was peripheral blood. This receptor was identified in a man between 65 and 85 years old with acute or convalescent COVID-19. The J gene is TRBJ1-6, the V gene TRBV7-9; TRBD1 agrees at 7 bases. The CDR3 reads CASSSTGQNSPLHF. The CDR3 DNA reads TGTGCCAGCAGCTCGACGGGACAGAATTCACCCCTCCACTTT.